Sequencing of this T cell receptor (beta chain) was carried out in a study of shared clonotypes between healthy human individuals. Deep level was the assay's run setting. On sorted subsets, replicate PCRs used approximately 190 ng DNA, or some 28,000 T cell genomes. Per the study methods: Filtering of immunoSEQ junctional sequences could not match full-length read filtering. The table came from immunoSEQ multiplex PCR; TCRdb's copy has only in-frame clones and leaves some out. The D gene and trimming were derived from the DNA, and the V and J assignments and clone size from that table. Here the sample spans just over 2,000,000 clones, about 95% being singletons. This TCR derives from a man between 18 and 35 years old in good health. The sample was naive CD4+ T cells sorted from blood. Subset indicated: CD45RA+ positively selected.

The CDR3 DNA reads as TGTGCCAGCAGCTACGGACAGAACTCTGGAAACACCATATATTTT. This codes for CASSYGQNSGNTIYF. This rearrangement joins TRBV5-4 to TRBJ1-3; TRBD1 might be the D (6 bases). Trimming left V 3 bases short and J 0 bases short, with 10 bases between. The V gene's germline CDR1 is SGHNT and CDR2 YYREEE (reference sequence). The CDR3 is 15 amino acids.